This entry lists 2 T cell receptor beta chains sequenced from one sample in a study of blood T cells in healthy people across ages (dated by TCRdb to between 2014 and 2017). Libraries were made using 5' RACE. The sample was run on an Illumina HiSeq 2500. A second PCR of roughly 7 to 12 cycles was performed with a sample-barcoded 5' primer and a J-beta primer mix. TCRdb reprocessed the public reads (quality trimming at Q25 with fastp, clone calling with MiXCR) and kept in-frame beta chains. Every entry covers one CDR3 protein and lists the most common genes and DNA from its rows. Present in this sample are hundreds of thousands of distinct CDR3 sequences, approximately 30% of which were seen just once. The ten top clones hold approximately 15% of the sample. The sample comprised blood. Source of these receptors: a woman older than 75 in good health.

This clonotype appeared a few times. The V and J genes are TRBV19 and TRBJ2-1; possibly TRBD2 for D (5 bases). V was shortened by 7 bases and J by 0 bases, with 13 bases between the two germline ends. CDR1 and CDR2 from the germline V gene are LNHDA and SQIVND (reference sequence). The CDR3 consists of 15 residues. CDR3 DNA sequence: TGTGCCAGTAATGACGGGGAGAGCTCCTACAATGAGCAGTTCTTC. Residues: CASNDGESSYNEQFF.

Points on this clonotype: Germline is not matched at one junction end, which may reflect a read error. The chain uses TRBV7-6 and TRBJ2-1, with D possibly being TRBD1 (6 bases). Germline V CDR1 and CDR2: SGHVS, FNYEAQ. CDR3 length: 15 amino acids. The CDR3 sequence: CASSLGLGHNNERFF. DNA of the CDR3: TGTGCCAGCAGCTTAGGATTGGGACACAACAATGAGCGGTTCTTC.